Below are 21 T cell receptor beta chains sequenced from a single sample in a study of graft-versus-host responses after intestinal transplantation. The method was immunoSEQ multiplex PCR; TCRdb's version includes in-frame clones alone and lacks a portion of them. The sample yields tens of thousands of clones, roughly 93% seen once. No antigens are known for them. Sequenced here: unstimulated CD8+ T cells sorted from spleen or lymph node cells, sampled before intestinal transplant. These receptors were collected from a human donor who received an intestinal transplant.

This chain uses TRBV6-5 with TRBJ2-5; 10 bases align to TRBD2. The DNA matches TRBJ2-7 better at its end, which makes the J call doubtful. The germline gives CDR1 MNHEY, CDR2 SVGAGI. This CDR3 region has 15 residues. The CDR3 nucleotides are TGTGCCAGCAGTCTCATTAGCGGGGGGACGTACGAGCAGTACTTC. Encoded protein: CASSLISGGTYEQYF.

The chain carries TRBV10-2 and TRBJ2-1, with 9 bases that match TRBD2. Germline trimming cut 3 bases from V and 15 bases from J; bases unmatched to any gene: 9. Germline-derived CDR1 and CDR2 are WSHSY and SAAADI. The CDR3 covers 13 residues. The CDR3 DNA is TGCGCCAGCAGTGAAGTTGCGGGAGGGGTCGGGTTCTTC. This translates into CASSEVAGGVGFF.

The chain's CDR3 is CASSYSPDRENQPQHF. The DNA of the CDR3 is TGTGCCAGCAGTTACTCCCCTGACAGGGAAAATCAGCCCCAGCATTTT. This chain links TRBV6-5 with TRBJ1-5; 7 bases match TRBD1. CDR3 length: 16 residues. V dropped 0 bases and J dropped 4; count of bases not matched to a gene: 6. Per the germline V gene, CDR1 is MNHEY and CDR2 is SVGAGI.

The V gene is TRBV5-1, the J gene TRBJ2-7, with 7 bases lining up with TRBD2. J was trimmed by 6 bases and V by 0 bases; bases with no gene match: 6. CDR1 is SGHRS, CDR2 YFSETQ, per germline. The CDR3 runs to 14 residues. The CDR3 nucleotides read TGCGCCAGCAGCTTGGCCGGGGGGTTCGGCGAGCAGTACTTC. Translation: CASSLAGGFGEQYF.

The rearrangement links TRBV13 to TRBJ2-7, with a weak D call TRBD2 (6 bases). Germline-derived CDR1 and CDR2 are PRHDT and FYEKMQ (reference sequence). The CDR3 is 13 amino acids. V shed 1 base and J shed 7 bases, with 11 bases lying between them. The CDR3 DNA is TGTGCCAGCAGCTTAGCCGGGGCGGGGGAGCAGTACTTC. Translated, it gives CASSLAGAGEQYF.

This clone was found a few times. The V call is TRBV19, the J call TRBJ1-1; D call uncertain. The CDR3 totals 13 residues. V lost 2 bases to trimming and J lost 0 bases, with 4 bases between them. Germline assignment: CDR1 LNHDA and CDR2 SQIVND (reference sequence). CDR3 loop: CASSIYMNTEAFF. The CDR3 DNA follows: TGTGCCAGTAGTATATACATGAACACTGAAGCTTTCTTT.

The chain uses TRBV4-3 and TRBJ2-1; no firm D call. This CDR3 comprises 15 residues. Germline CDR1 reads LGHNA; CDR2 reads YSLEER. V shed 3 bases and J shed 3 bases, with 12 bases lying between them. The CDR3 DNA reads TGCGCCAGCAGCCATACAGTGTTCTTCTACAATGAGCAGTTCTTC. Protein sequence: CASSHTVFFYNEQFF.

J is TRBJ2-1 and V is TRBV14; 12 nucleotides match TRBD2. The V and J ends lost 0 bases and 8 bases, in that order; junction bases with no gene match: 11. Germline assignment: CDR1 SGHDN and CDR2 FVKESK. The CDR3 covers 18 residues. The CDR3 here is CASSQEGSLAGGWDEQFF. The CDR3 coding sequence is TGTGCCAGCAGCCAAGAGGGCTCGCTAGCGGGAGGGTGGGATGAGCAGTTCTTC.

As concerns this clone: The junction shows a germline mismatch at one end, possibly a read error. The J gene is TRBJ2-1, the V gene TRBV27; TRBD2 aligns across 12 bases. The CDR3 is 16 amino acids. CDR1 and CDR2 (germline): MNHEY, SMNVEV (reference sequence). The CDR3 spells CASSPTGLAGYTEQFF. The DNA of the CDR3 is TGTGCCAGCAGTCCTACCGGACTAGCGGGATACACTGAGCAGTTCTTC.

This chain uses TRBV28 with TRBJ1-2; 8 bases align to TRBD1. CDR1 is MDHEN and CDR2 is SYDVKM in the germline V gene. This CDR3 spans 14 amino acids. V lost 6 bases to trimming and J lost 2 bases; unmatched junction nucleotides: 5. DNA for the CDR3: TGTGCCAGCAGCTGGGGACAGGAGAACTATGGCTACACCTTC. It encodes CASSWGQENYGYTF.

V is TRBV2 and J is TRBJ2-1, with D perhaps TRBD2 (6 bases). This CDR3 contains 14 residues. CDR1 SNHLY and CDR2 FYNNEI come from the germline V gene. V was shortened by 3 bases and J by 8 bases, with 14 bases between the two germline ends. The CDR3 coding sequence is TGTGCCAGCAGTGAGAGACTAGTTAGTTATGAGCAGTTCTTC. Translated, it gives CASSERLVSYEQFF.

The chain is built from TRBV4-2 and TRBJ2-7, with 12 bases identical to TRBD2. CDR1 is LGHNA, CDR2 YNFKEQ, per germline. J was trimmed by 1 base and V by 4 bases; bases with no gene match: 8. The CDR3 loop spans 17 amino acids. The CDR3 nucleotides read TGTGCCAGCAGCCCAACACTGACTAGCGGGGGTTCCTACGAGCAGTACTTC. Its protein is CASSPTLTSGGSYEQYF.

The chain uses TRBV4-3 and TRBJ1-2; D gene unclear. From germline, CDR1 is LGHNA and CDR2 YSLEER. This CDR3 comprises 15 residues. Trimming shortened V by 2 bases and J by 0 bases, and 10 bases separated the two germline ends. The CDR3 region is CASSQSQATNYGYTF. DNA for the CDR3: TGCGCCAGCAGCCAAAGTCAGGCCACTAACTATGGCTACACCTTC.

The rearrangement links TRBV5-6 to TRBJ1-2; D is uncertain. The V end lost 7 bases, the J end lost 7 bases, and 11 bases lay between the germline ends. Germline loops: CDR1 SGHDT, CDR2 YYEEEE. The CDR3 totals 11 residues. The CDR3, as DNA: TGTGCCAGCGGCGCGGCCACTGGCTACACCTTC. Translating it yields CASGAATGYTF.

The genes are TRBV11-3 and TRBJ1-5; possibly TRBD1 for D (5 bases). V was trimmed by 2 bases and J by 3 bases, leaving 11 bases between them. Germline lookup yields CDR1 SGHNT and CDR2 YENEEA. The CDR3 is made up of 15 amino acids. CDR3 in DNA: TGTGCCAGCAGCTTAACCTCAGGGCCCAATCAGCCCCAGCATTTT. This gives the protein CASSLTSGPNQPQHF.

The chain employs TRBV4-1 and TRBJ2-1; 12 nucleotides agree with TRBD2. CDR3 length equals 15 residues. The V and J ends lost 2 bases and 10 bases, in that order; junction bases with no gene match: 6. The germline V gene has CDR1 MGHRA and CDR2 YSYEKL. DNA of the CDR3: TGCGCCAGCAGCCAAAGGCTAGCGGGGGGGTACGAGCAGTTCTTC. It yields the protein CASSQRLAGGYEQFF.

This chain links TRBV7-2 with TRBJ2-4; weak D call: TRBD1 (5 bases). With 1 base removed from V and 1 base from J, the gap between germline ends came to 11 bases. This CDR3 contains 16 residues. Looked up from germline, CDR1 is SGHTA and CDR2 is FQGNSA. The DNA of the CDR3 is TGTGCCAGCAGCTTAGAGGCAGGGTTGGCCAAAAACATTCAGTACTTC. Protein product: CASSLEAGLAKNIQYF. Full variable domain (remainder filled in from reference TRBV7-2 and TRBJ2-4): GAGVSQSPSNKVTEKGKDVELRCDPISGHTALYWYRQSLGQGLEFLIYFQGNSAPDKSGLPSDRFSAERTGGSVSTLTIQRTQQEDSAVYLCASSLEAGLAKNIQYFGAGTRLSVL.

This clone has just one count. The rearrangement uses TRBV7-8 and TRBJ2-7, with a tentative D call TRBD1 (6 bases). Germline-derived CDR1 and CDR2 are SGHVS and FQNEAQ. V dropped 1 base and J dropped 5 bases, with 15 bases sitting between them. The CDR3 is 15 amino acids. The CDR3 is CASSLVSGVSNEQYF. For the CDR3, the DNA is TGTGCCAGCAGCTTAGTTTCAGGGGTATCAAACGAGCAGTACTTC.

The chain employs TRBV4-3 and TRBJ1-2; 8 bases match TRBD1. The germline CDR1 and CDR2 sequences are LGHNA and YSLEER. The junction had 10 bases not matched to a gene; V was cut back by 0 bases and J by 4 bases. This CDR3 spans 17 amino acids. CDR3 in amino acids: CASSQDLPGQVLYGYTF. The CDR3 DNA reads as TGCGCCAGCAGCCAAGATTTACCGGGACAGGTTCTCTATGGCTACACCTTC.

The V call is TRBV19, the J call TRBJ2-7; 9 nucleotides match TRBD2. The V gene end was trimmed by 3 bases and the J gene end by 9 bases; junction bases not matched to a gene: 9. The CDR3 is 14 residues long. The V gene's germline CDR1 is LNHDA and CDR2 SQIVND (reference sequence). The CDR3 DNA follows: TGTGCCAGTAGTATCGGACTAGCGAAGACAGGGCAGTACTTC. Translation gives CASSIGLAKTGQYF.

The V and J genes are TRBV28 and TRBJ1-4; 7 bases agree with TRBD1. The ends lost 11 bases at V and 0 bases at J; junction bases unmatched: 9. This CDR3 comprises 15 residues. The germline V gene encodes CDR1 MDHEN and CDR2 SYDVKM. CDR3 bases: TGTGCCGGCGGGGACAGACATGCAACTAATGAAAAACTGTTTTTT. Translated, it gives CAGGDRHATNEKLFF.